The clone carrying this T cell receptor (beta chain) was counted at least ten times. Its specificity is unknown. Germline V gene lookup returns CDR1 GTSNPN and CDR2 SVGIG (reference sequence). This CDR3 spans 13 amino acids. V was pared by 4 bases and J by 6 bases, with 13 bases between. The entry originates in a study of blood T cells in healthy people across ages. Whole-study results and caveats: Unsorted PBMC material precluded a definitive naive versus antigen-experienced comparison.

For the second PCR, which ran for about 7 to 11 cycles, a sample-barcoded 5' primer and a J-beta primer mix were used. Every sample produced at least 3 million CDR3-containing paired-end reads. TCRdb re-analysed the 5' RACE reads in MiXCR, keeping a single row per CDR3 protein. Among 500,000 to 700,000 distinct CDR3 sequences listed, 25% to 35% were seen once. Source material: blood. This sequence originates from a woman of 80 years or more in good health. The chain joins TRBV30 to TRBJ2-1; D gene unclear. The CDR3, as DNA: TGTGCCTGGACTGGGGTTAGGGTCAATGAGCAGTTCTTC. Translated: CAWTGVRVNEQFF.